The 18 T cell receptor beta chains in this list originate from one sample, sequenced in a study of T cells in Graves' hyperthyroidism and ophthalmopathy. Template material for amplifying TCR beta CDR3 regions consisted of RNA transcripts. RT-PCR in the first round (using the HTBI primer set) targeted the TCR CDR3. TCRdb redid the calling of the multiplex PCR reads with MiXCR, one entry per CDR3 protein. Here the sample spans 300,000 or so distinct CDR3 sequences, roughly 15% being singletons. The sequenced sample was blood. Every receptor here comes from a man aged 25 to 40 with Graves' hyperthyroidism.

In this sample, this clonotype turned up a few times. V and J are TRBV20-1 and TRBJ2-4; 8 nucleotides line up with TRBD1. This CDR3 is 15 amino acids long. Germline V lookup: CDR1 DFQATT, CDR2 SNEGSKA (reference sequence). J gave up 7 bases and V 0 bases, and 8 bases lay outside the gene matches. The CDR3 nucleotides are TGCAGTGCTAGAGAAGCGACAGGGGTGGGGAACATTCAGTACTTC. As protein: CSAREATGVGNIQYF.

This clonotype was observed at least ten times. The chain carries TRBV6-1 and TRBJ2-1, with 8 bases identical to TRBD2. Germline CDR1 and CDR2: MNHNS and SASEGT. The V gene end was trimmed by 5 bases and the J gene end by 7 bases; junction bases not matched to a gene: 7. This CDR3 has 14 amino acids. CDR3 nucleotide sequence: TGTGCCAGCAGTTCCCCCGGGGGGGCGAATGAGCAGTTCTTC. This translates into CASSSPGGANEQFF.

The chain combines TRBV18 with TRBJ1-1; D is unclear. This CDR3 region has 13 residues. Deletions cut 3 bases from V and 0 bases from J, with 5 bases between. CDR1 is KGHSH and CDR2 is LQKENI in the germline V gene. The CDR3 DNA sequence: TGTGCCAGCTCACCGGAGGTGAACACTGAAGCTTTCTTT. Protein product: CASSPEVNTEAFF.

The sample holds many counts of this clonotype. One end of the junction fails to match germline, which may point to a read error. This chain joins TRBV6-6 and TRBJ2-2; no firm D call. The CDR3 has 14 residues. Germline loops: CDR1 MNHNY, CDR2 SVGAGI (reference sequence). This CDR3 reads CASSYSPKTGELFF. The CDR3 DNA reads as TGTGCCAGCAGTTACTCGCCGAAGACCGGGGAGCTGTTTTTT.

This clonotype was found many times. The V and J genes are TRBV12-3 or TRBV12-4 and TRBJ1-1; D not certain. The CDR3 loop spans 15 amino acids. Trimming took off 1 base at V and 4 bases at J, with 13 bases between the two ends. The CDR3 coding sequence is TGTGCCAGCAGTTTAGAACGGGGAACGGGCACTGAAGCTTTCTTT. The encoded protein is CASSLERGTGTEAFF.

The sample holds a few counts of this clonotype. The DNA for the CDR3 is TGCAGTGCTTACAGGGACAGGTTCTTC. It is translated as CSAYRDRFF. J is TRBJ2-1 and V is TRBV20-1; 7 bases line up with TRBD1. This CDR3 has 9 amino acids. Germline loops: CDR1 DFQATT, CDR2 SNEGSKA (reference sequence). V shed 5 bases, J shed 15 bases, and the junction held 4 bases outside the gene matches.

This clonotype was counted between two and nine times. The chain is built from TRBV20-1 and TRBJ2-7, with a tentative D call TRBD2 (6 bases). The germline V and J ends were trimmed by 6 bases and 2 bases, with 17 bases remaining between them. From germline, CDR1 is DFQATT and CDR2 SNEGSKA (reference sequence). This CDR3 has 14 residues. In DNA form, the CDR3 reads TGCAGTGCAGCCGGCCGGGGACTTACCTACGAGCAGTACTTC. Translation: CSAAGRGLTYEQYF.

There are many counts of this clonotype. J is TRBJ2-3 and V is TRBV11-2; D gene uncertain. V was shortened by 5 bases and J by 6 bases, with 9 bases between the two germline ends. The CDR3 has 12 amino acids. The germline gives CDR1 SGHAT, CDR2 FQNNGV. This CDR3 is CASSQLVDTQYF. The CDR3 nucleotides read TGTGCCAGCAGCCAACTCGTGGATACGCAGTATTTT.

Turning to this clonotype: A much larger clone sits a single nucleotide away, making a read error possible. CDR3 sequence reads: CASSGESSYNLPLHF. Here the CDR3 DNA reads TGTGCCAGCAGTGGGGAAAGCTCCTATAATTTACCCCTCCACTTT. The chain is built from TRBV2 and TRBJ1-6, with D uncertain. This CDR3 is built from 15 residues. Germline CDR1 SNHLY, CDR2 FYNNEI.

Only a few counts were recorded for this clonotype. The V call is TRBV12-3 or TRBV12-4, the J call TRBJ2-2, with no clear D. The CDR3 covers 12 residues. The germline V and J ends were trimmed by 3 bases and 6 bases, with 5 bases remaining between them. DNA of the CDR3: TGTGCCAGCAGTTTTAGCCCCGGGGAGCTGTTTTTT. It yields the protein CASSFSPGELFF.

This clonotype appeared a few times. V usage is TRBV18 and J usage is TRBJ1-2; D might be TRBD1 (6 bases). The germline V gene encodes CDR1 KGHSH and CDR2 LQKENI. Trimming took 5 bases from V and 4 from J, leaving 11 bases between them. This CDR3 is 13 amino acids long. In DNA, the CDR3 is TGTGCCAGCTCAATGGACAGTCTCTATGGCTACACCTTC. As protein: CASSMDSLYGYTF.

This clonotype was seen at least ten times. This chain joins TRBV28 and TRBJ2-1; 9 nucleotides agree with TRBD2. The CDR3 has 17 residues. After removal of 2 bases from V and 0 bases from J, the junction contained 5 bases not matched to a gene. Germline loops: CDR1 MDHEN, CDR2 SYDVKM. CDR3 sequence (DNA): TGTGCCAGCAGTTTACCTAGCGGGGTGAGCTCCTACAATGAGCAGTTCTTC. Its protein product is CASSLPSGVSSYNEQFF.

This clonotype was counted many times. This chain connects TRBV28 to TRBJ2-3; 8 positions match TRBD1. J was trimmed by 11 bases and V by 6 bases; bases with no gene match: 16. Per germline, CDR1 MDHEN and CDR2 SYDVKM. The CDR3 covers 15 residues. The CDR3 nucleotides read TGTGCCAGCAGAGACAGGGGATCCCCTTTAGGTATGCAGTATTTT. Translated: CASRDRGSPLGMQYF. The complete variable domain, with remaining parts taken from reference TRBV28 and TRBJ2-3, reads DVKVTQSSRYLVKRTGEKVFLECVQDMDHENMFWYRQDPGLGLRLIYFSYDVKMKEKGDIPEGYSVSREKKERFSLILESASTNQTSMYLCASRDRGSPLGMQYFGPGTRLTVL.

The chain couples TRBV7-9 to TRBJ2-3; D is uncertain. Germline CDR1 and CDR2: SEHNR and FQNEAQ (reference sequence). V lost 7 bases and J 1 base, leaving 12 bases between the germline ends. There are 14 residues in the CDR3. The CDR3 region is CASTGATGTDTQYF. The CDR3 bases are TGTGCCAGCACTGGTGCGACTGGCACAGATACGCAGTATTTT.

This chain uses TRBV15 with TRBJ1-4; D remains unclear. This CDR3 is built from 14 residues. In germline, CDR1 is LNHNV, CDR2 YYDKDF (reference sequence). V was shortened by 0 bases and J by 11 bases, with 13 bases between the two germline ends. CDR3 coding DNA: TGTGCCACCAGCAGAGATTCTTGGAAGCCCAAACTGTTTTTT. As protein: CATSRDSWKPKLFF.

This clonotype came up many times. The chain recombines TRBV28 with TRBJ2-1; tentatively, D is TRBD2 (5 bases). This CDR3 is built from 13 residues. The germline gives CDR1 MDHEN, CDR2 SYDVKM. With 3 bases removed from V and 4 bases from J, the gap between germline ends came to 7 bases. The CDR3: CASSFSEYNEQFF. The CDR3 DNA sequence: TGTGCCAGCAGTTTTAGCGAGTACAATGAGCAGTTCTTC.

The CDR3 DNA sequence: TGCAGCGTTGAAATGGTTCCGCGACAACAGCAGTACTTC. Translating gives CSVEMVPRQQQYF. The V and J genes are TRBV29-1 and TRBJ2-7; D is unresolved. The CDR3 has 13 amino acids. V was cut by 2 bases and J by 8 bases, with 16 bases left in between. From germline, CDR1 is SQVTM and CDR2 ANQGSEA.

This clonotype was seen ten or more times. The CDR3 loop reads CASSFKINQPQHF. CDR3 nucleotides: TGTGCCAGCAGTTTTAAGATCAATCAGCCCCAGCATTTT. The chain is built from TRBV28 and TRBJ1-5; D gene ambiguous. The CDR3 sequence is 13 residues long. Trimming took off 3 bases at V and 3 bases at J, with 6 bases between the two ends. CDR1 and CDR2 (germline): MDHEN, SYDVKM.